This T cell receptor beta chain was captured in a study of T cell responses to AZD1222 COVID-19 vaccine. Trimming cost V 6 bases and J 6 bases, with 11 bases left between them. Germline V lookup: CDR1 SGHAT, CDR2 FQDESV (reference sequence). CDR3 length: 13 amino acids. Repertoires were generated with immunoSEQ multiplex PCR, while TCRdb's copy carries only in-frame clones and drops some. The data show 150,000 or so clones, over 90% seen once. This clone was recorded once. The sequence was obtained from an adult in good health. The chain uses TRBV11-1 and TRBJ2-2; TRBD1 is a possible D gene (6 bases). Sequenced material: peripheral blood, taken on day 0 of AZD1222 vaccination. CDR3 protein: CASSQGWAGELFF. DNA for the CDR3: TGTGCCAGCAGTCAGGGGTGGGCCGGGGAGCTGTTTTTT.